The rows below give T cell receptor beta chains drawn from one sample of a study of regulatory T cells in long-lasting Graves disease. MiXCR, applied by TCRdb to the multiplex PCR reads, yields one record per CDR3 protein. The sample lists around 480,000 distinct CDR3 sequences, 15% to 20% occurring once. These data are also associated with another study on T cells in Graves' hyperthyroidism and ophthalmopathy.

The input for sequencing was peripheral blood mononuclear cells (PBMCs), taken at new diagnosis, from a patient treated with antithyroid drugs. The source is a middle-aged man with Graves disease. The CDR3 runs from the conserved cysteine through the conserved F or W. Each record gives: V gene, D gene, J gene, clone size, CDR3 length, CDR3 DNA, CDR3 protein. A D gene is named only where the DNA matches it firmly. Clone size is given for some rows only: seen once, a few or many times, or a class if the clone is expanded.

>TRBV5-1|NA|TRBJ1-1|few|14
TGCGCCAGCAGCTTGGATCAGATATCGGGTGAAGCTTTCTTT
CASSLDQISGEAFF
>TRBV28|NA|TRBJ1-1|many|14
TGTGCCAGCACTATCGGGGAGATGAACACTGAAGCTTTCTTT
CASTIGEMNTEAFF
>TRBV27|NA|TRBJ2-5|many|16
TGTGCCAGCAGTCTAAAGGGAGAAGTGCCACAAGAGACCCAGTACTTC
CASSLKGEVPQETQYF
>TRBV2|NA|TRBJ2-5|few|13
TGTGCCAGCAGTGAGATGGGAGTCGGGACCCAGTACTTC
CASSEMGVGTQYF
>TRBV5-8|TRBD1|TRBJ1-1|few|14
TGTGCCAGCAGCTTGGACAGGGGTGACACTGAAGCTTTCTTT
CASSLDRGDTEAFF
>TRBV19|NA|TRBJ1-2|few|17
TGTGCCAGTAGACCCCCGCCGGGGAAAGAGCGGTTTTATGGCTACACCTTC
CASRPPPGKERFYGYTF
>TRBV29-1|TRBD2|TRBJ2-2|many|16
TGCAGCGTTGAAGTCAAAGCGGGAGGGCGCGCCGGGGAGCTGTTTTTT
CSVEVKAGGRAGELFF
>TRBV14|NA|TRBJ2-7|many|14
TGTGCCAGCAGCCAAGTACCAGGTCCCGGCGAGCAGTACTTC
CASSQVPGPGEQYF
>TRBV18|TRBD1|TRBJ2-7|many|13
TGTGCCAGCTCCTCCGGGACAGGGGGCGAGCAGTACTTC
CASSSGTGGEQYF
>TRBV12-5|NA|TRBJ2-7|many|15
TGTGCTAGTGGTTTGGTACTGGCGGACTCCTACGAGCAGTACTTC
CASGLVLADSYEQYF
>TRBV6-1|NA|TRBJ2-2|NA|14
TGTGCCAGCAAGGGTGGGCTGAACACCGGGGAGCTGTTTTTT
CASKGGLNTGELFF
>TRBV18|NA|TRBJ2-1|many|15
TGTGCCAGCAGCCCACAGGGAGTAACCTACAATGAGCAGTTCTTC
CASSPQGVTYNEQFF
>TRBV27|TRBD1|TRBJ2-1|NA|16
TGTGCCAGCAGTTTTAAAAGGACAGGGTTTATTCCTGAGCAGTTCTTC
CASSFKRTGFIPEQFF
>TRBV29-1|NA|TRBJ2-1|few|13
TGCAGCGTTGACGGGGGTAGCGTAAATGAGCAGTTCTTC
CSVDGGSVNEQFF
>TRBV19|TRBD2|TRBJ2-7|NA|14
TGTGCCAGCGCGCAACGGGAGGGCCTTGGGGAGCAGTACTTC
CASAQREGLGEQYF
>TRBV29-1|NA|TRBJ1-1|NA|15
TGCAGCGTTGAGGGGGCTCTTAAGAAGGTCACTGAAGCTTTCTTT
CSVEGALKKVTEAFF
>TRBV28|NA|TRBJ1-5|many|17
TGTGCCAGCAGTTTATCCCGGACAAGGAATAGCAATCAGCCCCAGCATTTT
CASSLSRTRNSNQPQHF
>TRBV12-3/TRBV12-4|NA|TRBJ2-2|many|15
TGTGCCAGCAGTTTAGAACAGGCCGGGGCCGGGGAGCTGTTTTTT
CASSLEQAGAGELFF
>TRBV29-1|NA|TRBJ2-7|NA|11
TGCAGCGTTGAAGTAGGGTCCGAGCAGTACTTC
CSVEVGSEQYF
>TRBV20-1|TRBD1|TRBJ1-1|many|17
TGCAGTGCTACCGGACCCGAAGTAGGACAGGGCAAGGTTGAAGCTTTCTTT
CSATGPEVGQGKVEAFF
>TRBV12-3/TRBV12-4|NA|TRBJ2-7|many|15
TGTGCCAGCAGCTTTGACAGAGTCGCGATTTACGAGCAGTACTTC
CASSFDRVAIYEQYF
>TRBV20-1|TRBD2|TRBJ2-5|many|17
TGCAGTGCTAGGCCCACTAGCGGGAGGGCCGGTACAGAGACCCAGTACTTC
CSARPTSGRAGTETQYF
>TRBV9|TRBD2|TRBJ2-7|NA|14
TGTGCCAGCAGCACAGAAGGGACTACCTACGAGCAGTACTTC
CASSTEGTTYEQYF
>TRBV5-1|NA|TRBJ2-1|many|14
TGCGCCAGCAGTAGGGAGCCCTCCTACAATGAGCAGTTCTTC
CASSREPSYNEQFF
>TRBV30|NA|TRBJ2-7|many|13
TGTGCCTGGTTGGGGGGGCCCTCCTACGAGCAGTACTTC
CAWLGGPSYEQYF
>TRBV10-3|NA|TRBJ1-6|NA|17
TGTGCCATCAGTGAGTCATTTGGGAGTCGAGGGAATTCACCCCTCCACTTT
CAISESFGSRGNSPLHF
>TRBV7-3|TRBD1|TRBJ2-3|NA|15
TGTGCCAGCAGCTGGACAGGGGGCGGCTCAGATACGCAGTATTTT
CASSWTGGGSDTQYF
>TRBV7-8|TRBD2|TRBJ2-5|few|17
TGTGCCAGCACGTTTTCCCTGGGACTAGCGGGAGGAGAGACCCAGTACTTC
CASTFSLGLAGGETQYF
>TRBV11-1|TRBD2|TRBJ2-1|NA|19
TGTGCCAGCAGCTTGGTAGGACTAGCGGGAGGGCGGTCCTACAATGAGCAGTTCTTC
CASSLVGLAGGRSYNEQFF
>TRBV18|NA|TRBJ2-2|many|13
TGTGCCAGCTCCGACACGGCCACCGGGGAGCTGTTTTTT
CASSDTATGELFF
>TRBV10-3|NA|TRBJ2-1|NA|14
TGTGCCATCAGCCACAGCAGCTCCTACAATGAGCAGTTCTTC
CAISHSSSYNEQFF
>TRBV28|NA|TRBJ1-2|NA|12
TGTGCCAGCAGCCCATCGTTGGGGGGCTACACCTTC
CASSPSLGGYTF
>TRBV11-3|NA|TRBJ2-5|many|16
TGTGCCAGCAGCTTGGGGACACATCAAAATCAAGAGACCCAGTACTTC
CASSLGTHQNQETQYF
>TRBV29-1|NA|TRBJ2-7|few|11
TGCAGCGTGGCAGGTATCCGCGAGCAGTACTTC
CSVAGIREQYF
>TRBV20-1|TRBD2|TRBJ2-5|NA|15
TGCAGTGCTAGAGGGACTAGCGGGAGCTTAAAGACCCAGTACTTC
CSARGTSGSLKTQYF
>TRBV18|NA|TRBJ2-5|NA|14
TGTGCCAGCTCACCGTTAGGGGGACTGGAGACCCAGTACTTC
CASSPLGGLETQYF
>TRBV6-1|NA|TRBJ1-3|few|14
TGTGCCAGCATTTCTGGGGGGTCTGGAAACACCATATATTTT
CASISGGSGNTIYF